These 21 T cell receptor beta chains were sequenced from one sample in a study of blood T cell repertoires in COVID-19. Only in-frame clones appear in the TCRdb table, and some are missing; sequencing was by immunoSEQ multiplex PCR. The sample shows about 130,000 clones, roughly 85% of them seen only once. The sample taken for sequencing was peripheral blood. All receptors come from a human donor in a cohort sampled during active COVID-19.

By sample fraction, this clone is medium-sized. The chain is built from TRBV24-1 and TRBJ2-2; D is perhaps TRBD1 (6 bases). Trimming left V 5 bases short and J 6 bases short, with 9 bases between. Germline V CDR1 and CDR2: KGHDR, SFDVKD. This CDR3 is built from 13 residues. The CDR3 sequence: CATSGGGAGELFF. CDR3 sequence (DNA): TGTGCCACCAGTGGAGGGGGTGCCGGGGAGCTGTTTTTT.

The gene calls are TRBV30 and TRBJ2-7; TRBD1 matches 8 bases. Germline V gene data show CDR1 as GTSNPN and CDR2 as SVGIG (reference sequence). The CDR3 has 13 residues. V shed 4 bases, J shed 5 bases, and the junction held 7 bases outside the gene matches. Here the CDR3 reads CAWNRDRGNEQYF. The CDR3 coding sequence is TGTGCCTGGAATCGAGACAGGGGTAACGAGCAGTACTTC.

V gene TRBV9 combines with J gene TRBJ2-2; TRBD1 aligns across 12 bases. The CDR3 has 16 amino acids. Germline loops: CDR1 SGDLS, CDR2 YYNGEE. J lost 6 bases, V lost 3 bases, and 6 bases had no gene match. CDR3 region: CASSAGQGAIAGELFF. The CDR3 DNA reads TGTGCCAGCAGCGCGGGACAGGGGGCAATAGCCGGGGAGCTGTTTTTT.

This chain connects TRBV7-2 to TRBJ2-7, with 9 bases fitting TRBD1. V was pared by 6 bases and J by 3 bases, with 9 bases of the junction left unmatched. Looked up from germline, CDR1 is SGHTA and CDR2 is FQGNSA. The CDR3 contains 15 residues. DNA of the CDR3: TGTGCCAGCAGTTCATCCGGGACAGGGCTCTACGAGCAGTACTTC. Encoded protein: CASSSSGTGLYEQYF. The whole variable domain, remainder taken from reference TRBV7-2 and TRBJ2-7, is GAGVSQSPSNKVTEKGKDVELRCDPISGHTALYWYRQSLGQGLEFLIYFQGNSAPDKSGLPSDRFSAERTGGSVSTLTIQRTQQEDSAVYLCASSSSGTGLYEQYFGPGTRLTVT.

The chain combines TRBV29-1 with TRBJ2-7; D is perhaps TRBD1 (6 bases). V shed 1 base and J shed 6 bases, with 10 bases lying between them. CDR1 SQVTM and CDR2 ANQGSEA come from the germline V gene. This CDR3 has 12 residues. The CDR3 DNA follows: TGCAGCGTTGAAGGCGAAGGGGGCGAGCAGTACGTC. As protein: CSVEGEGGEQYV.

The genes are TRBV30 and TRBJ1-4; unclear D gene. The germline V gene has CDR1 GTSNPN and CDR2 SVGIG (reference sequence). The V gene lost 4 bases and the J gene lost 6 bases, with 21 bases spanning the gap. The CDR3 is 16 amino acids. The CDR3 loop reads CAWIPSPEGADEKLFF. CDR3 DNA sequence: TGTGCCTGGATCCCAAGCCCGGAGGGCGCGGATGAAAAACTGTTTTTT.

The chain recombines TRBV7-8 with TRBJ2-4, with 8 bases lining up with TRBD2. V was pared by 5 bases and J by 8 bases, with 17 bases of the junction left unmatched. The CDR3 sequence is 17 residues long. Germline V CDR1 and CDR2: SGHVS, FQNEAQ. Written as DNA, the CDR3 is TGTGCCAGCAGCCCAAGCGGGACGGGAGGGCGGGTAGACATTCAGTACTTC. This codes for CASSPSGTGGRVDIQYF. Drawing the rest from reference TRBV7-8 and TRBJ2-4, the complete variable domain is GAGVSQSPRYKVAKRGQDVALRCDPISGHVSLFWYQQALGQGPEFLTYFQNEAQLDKSGLPSDRFFAERPEGSVSTLKIQRTQQEDSAVYLCASSPSGTGGRVDIQYFGAGTRLSVL.

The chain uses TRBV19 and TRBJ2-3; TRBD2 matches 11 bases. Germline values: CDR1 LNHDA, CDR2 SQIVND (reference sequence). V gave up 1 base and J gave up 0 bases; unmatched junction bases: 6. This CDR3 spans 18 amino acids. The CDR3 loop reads CASSIGYRTSGSTDTQYF. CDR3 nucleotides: TGTGCCAGTAGTATAGGCTATCGGACTAGCGGGAGCACAGATACGCAGTATTTT.

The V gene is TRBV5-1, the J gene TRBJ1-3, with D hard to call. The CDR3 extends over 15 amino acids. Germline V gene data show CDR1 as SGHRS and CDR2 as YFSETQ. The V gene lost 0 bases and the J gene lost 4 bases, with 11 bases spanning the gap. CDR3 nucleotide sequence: TGCGCCAGCAGCTTGGGAGGTGCCCTGGGAAACACCATATATTTT. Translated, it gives CASSLGGALGNTIYF.

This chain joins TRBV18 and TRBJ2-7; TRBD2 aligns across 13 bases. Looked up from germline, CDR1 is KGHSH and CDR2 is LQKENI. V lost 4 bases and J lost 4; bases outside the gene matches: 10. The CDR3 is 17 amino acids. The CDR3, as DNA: TGTGCCAGCTCACTTCCCGGACTAGCGGGGGATACTTACGAGCAGTACTTC. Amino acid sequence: CASSLPGLAGDTYEQYF.

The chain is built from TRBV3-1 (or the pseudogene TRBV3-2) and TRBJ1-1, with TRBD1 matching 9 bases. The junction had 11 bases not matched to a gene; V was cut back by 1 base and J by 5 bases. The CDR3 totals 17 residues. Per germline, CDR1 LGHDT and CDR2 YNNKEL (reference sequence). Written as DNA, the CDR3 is TGTGCCAGCAGCCAAGGGACAGGGGCCTTCTTTGGTACTGAAGCTTTCTTT. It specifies CASSQGTGAFFGTEAFF.

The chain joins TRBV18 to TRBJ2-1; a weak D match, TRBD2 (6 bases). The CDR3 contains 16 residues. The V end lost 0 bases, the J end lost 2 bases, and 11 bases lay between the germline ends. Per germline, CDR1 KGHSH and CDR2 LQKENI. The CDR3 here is CASSPPLGEAYNEQFF. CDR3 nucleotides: TGTGCCAGCTCACCACCGTTGGGGGAGGCCTACAATGAGCAGTTCTTC. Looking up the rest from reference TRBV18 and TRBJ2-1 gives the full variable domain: NAGVMQNPRHLVRRRGQEARLRCSPMKGHSHVYWYRQLPEEGLKFMVYLQKENIIDESGMPKERFSAEFPKEGPSILRIQQVVRGDSAAYFCASSPPLGEAYNEQFFGPGTRLTVL.

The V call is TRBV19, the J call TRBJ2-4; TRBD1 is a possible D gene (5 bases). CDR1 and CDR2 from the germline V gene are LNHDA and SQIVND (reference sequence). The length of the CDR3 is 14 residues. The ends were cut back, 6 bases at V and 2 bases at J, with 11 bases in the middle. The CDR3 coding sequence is TGTGCCAGTAGGGGCAGGGCTTCCAAAAACATTCAGTACTTC. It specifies CASRGRASKNIQYF.

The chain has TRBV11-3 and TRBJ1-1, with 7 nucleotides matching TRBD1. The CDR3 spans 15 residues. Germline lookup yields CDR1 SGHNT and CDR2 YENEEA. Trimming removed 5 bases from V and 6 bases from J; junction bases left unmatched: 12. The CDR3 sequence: CASSPRQGFVAEAFF. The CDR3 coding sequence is TGTGCCAGCAGCCCCCGACAGGGATTTGTGGCTGAAGCTTTCTTT.

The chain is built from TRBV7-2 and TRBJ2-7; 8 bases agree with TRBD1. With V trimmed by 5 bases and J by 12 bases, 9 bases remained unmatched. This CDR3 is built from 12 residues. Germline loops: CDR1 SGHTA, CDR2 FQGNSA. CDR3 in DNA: TGTGCCAGCAGCCGAGACAGGGGTTGGTTGTACGTC. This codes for CASSRDRGWLYV.

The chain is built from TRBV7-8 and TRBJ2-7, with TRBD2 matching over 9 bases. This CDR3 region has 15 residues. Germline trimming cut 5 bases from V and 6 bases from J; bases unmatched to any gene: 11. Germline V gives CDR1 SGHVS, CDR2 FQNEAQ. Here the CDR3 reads CASSRPAGGPGEQYV. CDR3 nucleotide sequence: TGTGCCAGCAGCCGACCAGCGGGAGGACCGGGCGAGCAGTACGTC.

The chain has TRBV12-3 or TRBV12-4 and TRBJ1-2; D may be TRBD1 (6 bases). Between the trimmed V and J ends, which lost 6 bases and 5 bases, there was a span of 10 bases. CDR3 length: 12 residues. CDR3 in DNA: TGTGCCAGCAGCGGACAGTCTTATGGCTACACCTTC. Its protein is CASSGQSYGYTF.

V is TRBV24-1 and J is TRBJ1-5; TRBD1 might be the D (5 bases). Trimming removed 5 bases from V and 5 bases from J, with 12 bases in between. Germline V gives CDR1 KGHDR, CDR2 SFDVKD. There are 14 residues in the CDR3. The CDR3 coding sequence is TGTGCCACCAGTGCCAGGGAAAGGTATCAGCCCCAGCATTTT. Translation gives CATSARERYQPQHF.

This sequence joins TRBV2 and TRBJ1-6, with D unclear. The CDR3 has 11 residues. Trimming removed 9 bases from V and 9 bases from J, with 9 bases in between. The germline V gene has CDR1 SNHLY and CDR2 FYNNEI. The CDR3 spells CASSSSSPLHF. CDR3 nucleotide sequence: TGTGCCAGTAGTAGCTCTTCACCCCTCCACTTT.

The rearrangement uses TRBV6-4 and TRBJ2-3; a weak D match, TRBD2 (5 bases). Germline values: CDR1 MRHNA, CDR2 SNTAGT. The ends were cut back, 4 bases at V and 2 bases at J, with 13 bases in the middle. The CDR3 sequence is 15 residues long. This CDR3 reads CASSVELGDTDTQYF. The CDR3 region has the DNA TGTGCCAGCAGTGTGGAACTAGGTGACACAGATACGCAGTATTTT.

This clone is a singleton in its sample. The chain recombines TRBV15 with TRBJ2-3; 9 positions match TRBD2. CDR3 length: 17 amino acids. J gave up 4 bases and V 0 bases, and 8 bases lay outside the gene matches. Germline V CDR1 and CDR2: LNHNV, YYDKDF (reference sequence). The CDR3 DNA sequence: TGTGCCACCAGCAGAGACGCAGCGGGAGGCTGGGCAGATACGCAGTATTTT. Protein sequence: CATSRDAAGGWADTQYF.